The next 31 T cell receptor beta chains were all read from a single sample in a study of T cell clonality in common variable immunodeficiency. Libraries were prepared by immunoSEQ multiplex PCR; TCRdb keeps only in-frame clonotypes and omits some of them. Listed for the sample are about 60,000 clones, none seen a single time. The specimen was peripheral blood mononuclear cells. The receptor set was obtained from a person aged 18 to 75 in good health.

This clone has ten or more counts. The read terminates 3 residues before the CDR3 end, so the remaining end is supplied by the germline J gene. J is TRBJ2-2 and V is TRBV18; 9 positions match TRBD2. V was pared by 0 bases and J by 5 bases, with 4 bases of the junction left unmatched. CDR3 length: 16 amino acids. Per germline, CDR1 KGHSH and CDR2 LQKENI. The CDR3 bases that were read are TGTGCCAGCTCACCACCGAATAGCGGGAGAACCGGGGAG. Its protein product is CASSPPNSGRTGE. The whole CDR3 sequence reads CASSPPNSGRTGELFF.

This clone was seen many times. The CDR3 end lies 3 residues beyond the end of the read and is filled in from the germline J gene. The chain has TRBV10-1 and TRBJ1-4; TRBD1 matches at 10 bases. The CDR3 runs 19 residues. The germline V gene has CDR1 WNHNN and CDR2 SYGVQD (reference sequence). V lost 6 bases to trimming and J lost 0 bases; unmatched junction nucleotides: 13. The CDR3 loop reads CASSAMGTGATPTNEKLFF. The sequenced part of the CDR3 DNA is TGCGCCAGCAGCGCCATGGGGACAGGGGCGACTCCAACTAATGAAAAA.

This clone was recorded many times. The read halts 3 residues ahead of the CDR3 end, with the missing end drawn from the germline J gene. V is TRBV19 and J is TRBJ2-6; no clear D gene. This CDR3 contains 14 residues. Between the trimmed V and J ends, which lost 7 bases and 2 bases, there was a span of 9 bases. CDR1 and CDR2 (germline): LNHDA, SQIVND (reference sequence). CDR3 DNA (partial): TGTGCCAGTACAACTACCACTGGGGCCAACGTC. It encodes CASTTTTGANV. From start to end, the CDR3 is CASTTTTGANVLTF. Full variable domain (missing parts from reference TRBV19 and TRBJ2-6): DGGITQSPKYLFRKEGQNVTLSCEQNLNHDAMYWYRQDPGQGLRLIYYSQIVNDFQKGDIAEGYSVSREKKESFPLTVTSAQKNPTAFYLCASTTTTGANVLTFGAGSRLTVL.

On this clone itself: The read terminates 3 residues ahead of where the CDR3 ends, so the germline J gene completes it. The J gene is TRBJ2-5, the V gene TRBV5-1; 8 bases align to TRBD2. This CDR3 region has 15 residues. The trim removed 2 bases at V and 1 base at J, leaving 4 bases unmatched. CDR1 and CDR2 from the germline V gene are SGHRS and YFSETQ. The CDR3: CASSLEGLVQETQYF. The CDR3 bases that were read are TGCGCCAGCAGCTTAGAGGGACTAGTCCAAGAGACC.

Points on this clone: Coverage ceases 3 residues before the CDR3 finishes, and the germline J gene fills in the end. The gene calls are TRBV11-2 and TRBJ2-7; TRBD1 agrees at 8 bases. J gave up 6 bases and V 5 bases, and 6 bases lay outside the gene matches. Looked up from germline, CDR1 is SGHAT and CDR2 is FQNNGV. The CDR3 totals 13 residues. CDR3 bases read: TGTGCCAGCAGCGATCTAACAGGGGGCGAG. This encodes CASSDLTGGE. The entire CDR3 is CASSDLTGGEQYF. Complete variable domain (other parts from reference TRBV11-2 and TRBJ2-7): EAGVAQSPRYKIIEKRQSVAFWCNPISGHATLYWYQQILGQGPKLLIQFQNNGVVDDSQLPKDRFSAERLKGVDSTLKIQPAKLEDSAVYLCASSDLTGGEQYFGPGTRLTVT.

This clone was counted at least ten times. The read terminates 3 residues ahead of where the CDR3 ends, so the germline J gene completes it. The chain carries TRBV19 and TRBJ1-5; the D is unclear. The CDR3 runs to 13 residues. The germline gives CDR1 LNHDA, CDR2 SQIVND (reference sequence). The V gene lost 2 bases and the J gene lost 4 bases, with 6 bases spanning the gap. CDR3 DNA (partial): TGTGCCAGTAGTATAAAGGCTAATCAGCCC. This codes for CASSIKANQP. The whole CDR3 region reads CASSIKANQPQHF.

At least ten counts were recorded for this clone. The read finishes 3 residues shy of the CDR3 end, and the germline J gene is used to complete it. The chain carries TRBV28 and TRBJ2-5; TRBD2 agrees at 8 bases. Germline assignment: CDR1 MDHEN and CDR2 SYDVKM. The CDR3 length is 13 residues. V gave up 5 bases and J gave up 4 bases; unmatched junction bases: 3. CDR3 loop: CASSPGGPETQYF. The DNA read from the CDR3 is TGTGCCAGCAGTCCGGGGGGGCCAGAGACC. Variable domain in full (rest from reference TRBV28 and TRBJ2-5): DVKVTQSSRYLVKRTGEKVFLECVQDMDHENMFWYRQDPGLGLRLIYFSYDVKMKEKGDIPEGYSVSREKKERFSLILESASTNQTSMYLCASSPGGPETQYFGPGTRLLVL.

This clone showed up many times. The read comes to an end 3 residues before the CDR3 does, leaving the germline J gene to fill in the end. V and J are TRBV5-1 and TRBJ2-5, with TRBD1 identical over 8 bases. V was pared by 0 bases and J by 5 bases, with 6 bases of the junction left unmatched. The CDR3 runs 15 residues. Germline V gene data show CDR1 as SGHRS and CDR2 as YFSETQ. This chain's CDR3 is CASSLGPDRGETQYF. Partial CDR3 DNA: TGCGCCAGCAGCTTGGGGCCTGACAGGGGCGAGACC.

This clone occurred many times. CDR3 DNA, as far as it was read: TGTGCCAGCAGCGGTAACAACAGGGGAGGCGAG. It is translated as CASSGNNRGGE. The CDR3 reads in full as CASSGNNRGGEQYF. The chain links TRBV9 to TRBJ2-7; TRBD1 might be the D (7 bases). The read finishes 3 residues shy of the CDR3 end, and the germline J gene is used to complete it. The CDR3 totals 14 residues. The V gene's germline CDR1 is SGDLS and CDR2 YYNGEE. Trimming cost V 3 bases and J 6 bases, with 16 bases left between them.

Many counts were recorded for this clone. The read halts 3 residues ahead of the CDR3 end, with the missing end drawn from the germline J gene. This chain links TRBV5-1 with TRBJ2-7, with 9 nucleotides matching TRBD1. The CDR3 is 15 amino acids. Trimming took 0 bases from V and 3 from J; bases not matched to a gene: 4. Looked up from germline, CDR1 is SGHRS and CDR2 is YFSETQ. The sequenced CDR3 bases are TGCGCCAGCAGCTTGGTCGGGACAGGGAGCTACGAG. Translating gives CASSLVGTGSYE. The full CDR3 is CASSLVGTGSYEQYF. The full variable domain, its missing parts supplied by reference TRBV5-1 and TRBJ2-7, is KAGVTQTPRYLIKTRGQQVTLSCSPISGHRSVSWYQQTPGQGLQFLFEYFSETQRNKGNFPGRFSGRQFSNSRSEMNVSTLELGDSALYLCASSLVGTGSYEQYFGPGTRLTVT.

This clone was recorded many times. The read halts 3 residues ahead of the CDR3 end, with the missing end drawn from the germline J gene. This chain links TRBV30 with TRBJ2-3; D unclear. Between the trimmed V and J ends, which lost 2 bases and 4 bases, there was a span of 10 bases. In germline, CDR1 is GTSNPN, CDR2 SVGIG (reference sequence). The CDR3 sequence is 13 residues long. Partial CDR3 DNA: TGTGCCTGGAGTAAGGGCCCCGCAGATACG. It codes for CAWSKGPADT. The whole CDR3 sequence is CAWSKGPADTQYF.

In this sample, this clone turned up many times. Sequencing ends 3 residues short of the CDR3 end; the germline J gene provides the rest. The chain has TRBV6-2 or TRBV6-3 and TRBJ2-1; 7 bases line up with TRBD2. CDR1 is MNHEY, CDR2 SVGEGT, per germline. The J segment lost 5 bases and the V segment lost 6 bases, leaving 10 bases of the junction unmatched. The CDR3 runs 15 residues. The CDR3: CASRAGSGANNEQFF. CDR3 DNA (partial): TGTGCCAGCAGGGCAGGGAGCGGGGCTAACAATGAG.

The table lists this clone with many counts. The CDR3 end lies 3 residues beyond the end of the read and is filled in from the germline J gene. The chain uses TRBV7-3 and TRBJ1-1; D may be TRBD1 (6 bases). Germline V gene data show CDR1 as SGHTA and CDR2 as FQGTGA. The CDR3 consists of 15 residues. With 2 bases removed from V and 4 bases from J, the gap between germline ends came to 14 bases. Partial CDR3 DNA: TGTGCCAGCAGCTTAGGCGGGGCGGGGGCCACTGAA. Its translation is CASSLGGAGATE. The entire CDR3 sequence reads CASSLGGAGATEAFF.

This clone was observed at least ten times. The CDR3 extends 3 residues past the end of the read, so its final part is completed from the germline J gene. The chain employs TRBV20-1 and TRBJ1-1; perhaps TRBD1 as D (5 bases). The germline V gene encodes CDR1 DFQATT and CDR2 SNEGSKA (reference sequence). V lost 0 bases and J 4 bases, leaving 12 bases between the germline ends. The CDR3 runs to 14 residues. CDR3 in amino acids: CSARDYGGGTEAFF. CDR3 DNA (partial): TGCAGTGCTAGAGACTACGGGGGGGGCACTGAA.

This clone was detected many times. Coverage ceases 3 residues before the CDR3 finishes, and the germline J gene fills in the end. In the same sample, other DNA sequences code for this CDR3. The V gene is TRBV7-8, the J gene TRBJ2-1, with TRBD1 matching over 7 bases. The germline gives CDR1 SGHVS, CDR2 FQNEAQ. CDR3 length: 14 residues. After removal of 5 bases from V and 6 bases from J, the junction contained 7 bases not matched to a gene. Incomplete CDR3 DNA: TGTGCCAGCAGCCCCCGGGACAGTCCCAATGAG. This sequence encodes CASSPRDSPNE. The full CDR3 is CASSPRDSPNEQFF. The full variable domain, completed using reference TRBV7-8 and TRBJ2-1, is GAGVSQSPRYKVAKRGQDVALRCDPISGHVSLFWYQQALGQGPEFLTYFQNEAQLDKSGLPSDRFFAERPEGSVSTLKIQRTQQEDSAVYLCASSPRDSPNEQFFGPGTRLTVL.

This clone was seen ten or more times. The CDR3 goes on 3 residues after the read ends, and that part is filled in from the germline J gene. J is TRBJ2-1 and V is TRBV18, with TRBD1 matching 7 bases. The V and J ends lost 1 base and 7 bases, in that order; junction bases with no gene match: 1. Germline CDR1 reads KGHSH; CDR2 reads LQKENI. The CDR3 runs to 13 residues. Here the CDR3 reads CASSPQGANEQFF. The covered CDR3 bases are TGTGCCAGCTCACCACAGGGGGCGAATGAG.

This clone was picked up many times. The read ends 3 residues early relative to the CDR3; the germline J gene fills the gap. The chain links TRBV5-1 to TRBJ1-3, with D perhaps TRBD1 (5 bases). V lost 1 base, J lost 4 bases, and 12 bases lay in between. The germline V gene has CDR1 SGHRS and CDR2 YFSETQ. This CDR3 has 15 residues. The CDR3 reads CASSLYLGGGNTIYF. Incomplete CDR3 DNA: TGCGCCAGCAGCTTGTATTTGGGGGGGGGAAACACC.

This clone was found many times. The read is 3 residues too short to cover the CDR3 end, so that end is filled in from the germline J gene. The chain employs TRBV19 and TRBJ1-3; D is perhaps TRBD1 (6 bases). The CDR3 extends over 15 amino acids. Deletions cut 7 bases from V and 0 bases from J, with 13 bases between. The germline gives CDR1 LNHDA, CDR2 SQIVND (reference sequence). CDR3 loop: CASNERTASGNTIYF. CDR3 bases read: TGTGCCAGTAACGAAAGGACAGCCTCTGGAAACACC.

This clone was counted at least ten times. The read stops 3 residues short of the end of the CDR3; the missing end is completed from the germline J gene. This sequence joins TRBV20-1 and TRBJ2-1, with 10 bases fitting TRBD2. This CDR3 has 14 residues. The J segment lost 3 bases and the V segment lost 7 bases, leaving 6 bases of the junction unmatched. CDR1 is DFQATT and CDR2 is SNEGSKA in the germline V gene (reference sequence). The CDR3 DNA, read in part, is TGCAGTGTGTCCGGGACTAGCGTCTACAATGAG. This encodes CSVSGTSVYNE. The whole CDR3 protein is CSVSGTSVYNEQFF.

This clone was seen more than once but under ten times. Partial CDR3 DNA: TGTGCCAGCAGCCCCCAGGGTTTGGGTCGCAATGAG. It yields the protein CASSPQGLGRNE. From start to end, the CDR3 is CASSPQGLGRNEQFF. This chain connects TRBV11-3 to TRBJ2-1, with TRBD1 as a possible D gene (5 bases). The observed sequence ends 3 residues before the CDR3 terminus, with the missing tail filled in from the germline J gene. This CDR3 has 15 amino acids. CDR1 and CDR2 from the germline V gene are SGHNT and YENEEA. Deletions cut 5 bases from V and 6 bases from J, with 17 bases between.

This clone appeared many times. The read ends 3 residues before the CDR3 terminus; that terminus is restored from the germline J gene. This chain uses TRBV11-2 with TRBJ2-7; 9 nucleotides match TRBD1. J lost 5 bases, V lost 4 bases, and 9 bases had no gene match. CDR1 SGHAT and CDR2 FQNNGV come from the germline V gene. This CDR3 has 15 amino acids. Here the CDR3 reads CASSYPGQGKHEQYF. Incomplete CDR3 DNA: TGTGCCAGCAGCTACCCCGGACAGGGGAAGCACGAG.

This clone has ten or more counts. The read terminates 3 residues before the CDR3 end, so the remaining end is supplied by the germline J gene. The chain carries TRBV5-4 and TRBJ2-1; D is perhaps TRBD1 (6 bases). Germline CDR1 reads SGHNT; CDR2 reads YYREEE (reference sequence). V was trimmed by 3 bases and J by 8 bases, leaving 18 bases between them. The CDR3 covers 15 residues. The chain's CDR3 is CASSSVSNRAHEQFF. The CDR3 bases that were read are TGTGCCAGCAGCTCCGTCTCTAACAGGGCCCATGAG.

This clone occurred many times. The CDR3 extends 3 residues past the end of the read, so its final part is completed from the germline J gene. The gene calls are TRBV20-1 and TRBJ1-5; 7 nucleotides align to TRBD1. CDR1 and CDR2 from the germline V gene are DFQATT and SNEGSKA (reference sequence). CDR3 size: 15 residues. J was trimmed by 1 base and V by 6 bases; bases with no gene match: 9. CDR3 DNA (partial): TGCAGTGCCGCCCGGGACAGTGTAAGCAATCAGCCC. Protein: CSAARDSVSNQP. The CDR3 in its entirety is CSAARDSVSNQPQHF.

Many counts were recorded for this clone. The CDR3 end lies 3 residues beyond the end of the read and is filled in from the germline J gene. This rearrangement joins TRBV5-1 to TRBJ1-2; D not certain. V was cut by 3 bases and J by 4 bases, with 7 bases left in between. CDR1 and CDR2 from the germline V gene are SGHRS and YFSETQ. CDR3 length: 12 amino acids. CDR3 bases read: TGCGCCAGCAGCTCGAGAGGCTATGGC. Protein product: CASSSRGYG. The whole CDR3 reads CASSSRGYGYTF.

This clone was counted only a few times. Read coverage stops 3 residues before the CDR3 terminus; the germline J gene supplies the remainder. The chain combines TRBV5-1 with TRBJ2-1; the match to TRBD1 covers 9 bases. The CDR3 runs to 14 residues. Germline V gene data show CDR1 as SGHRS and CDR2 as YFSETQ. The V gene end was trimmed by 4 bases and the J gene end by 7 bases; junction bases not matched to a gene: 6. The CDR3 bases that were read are TGCGCCAGCAGCGTAACCGGGACAGGGAATGAG. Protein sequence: CASSVTGTGNE. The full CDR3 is CASSVTGTGNEQFF.

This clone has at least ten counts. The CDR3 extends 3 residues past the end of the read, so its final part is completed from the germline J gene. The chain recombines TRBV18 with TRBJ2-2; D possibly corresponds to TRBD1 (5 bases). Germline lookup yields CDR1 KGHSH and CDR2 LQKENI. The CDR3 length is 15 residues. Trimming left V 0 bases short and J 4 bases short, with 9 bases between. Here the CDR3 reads CASSPPSRATGELFF. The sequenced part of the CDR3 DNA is TGTGCCAGCTCACCACCCTCCAGGGCCACCGGGGAG.

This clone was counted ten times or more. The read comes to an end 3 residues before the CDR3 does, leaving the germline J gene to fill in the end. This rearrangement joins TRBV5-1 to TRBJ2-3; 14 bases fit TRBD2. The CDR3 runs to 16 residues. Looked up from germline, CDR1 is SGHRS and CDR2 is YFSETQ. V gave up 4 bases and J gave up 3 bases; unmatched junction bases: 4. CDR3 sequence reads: CASSPGTSGSTDTQYF. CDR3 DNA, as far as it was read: TGCGCCAGCAGCCCCGGGACTAGCGGGAGTACAGATACG.

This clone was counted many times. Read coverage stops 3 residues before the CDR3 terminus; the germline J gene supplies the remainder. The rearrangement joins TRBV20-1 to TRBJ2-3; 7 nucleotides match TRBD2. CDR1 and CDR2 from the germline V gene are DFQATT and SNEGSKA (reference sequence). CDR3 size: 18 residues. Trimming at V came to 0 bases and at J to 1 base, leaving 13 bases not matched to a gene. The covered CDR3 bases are TGCAGTGCTAGAGATTTAATGGAAAGGCTAGCGGGCACAGATACG. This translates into CSARDLMERLAGTDT. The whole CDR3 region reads CSARDLMERLAGTDTQYF.

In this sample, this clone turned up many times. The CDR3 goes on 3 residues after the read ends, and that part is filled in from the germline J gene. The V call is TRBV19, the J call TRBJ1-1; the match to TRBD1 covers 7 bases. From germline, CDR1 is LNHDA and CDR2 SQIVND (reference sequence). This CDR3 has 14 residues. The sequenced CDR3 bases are TGTGCCAGTATATCCCCGGACAGGTTGACAGAA. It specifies CASISPDRLTE. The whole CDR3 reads CASISPDRLTEAFF.

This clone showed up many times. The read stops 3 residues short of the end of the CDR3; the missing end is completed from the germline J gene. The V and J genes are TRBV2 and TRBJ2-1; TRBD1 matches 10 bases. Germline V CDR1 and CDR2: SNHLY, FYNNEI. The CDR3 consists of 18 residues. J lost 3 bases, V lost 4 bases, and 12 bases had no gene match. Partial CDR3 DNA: TGTGCCAGCAGTGGGGACAGGGGTAGAGCCCTCGACTACAATGAG. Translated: CASSGDRGRALDYNE. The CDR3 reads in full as CASSGDRGRALDYNEQFF.

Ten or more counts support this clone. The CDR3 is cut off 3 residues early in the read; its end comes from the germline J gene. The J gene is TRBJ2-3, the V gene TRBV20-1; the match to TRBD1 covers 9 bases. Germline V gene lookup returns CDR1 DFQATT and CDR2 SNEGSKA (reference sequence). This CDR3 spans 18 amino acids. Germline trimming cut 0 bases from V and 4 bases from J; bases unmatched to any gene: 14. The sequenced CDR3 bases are TGCAGTGCTAGAGATCGCAAGGGGACAGGGATTAAGGCAGATACG. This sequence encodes CSARDRKGTGIKADT. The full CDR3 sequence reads CSARDRKGTGIKADTQYF.